This T cell receptor (beta chain) is drawn from a study of T cells in Graves' hyperthyroidism and ophthalmopathy. What was amplified from RNA transcripts were TCR beta CDR3 regions. An initial round of RT-PCR targeting the TCR CDR3 relied on the HTBI primer set. TCRdb redid the calling of the multiplex PCR reads with MiXCR, one entry per CDR3 protein. The sample holds about 710,000 distinct CDR3 sequences, 15% to 20% seen once. To note about this clonotype: Antigen specificity is unknown.

Diagnoses were established using clinical symptoms, serum thyroxine and TRAb, thyroid ultrasound and orbital computed tomography. The PBMCs were taken from 10 ml of fresh peripheral blood. The CDR3 has 16 amino acids. V was pared by 2 bases and J by 8 bases, with 8 bases of the junction left unmatched. In germline, CDR1 is MNHEY, CDR2 SVGEGT. Study outcomes and limitations: Ophthalmopathy, which appeared later, was predicted by the model a median 6.5 months before onset. Most thyroid clonotypes that were expanded above 0.001 also turned up in blood.

The gene calls are TRBV6-2 or TRBV6-3 and TRBJ1-4; 10 bases agree with TRBD1. The sequenced sample consisted of blood. The sequence was obtained from a man aged 18 to 29 with Graves' hyperthyroidism. The CDR3 region is CASSYRTSGQGEKLFF. CDR3 bases: TGTGCCAGCAGTTACAGGACGTCGGGACAGGGGGAAAAACTGTTTTTT.